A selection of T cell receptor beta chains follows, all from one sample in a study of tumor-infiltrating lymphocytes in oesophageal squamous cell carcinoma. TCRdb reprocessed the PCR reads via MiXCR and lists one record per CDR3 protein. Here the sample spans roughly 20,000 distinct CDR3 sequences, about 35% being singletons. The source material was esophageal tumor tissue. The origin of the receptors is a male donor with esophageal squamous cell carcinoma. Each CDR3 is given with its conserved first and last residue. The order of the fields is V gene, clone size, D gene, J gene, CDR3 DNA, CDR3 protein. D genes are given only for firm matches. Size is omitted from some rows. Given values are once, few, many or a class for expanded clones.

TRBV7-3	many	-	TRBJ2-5	TGTGCCAGCAGCTTCACTGGGGGAGAGACCCAGTACTTC	CASSFTGGETQYF
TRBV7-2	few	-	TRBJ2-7	TGTGCCAGCAGCTTCGACCGGGACTCCTACGAGCAGTACTTC	CASSFDRDSYEQYF
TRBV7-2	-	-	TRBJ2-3	TGTGCCAGCAGCTTATTTTTCACGCCAGATACGCAGTATTTT	CASSLFFTPDTQYF
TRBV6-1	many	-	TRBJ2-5	TGTGCCAGCAGGGACATTGAGACCCAGTACTTC	CASRDIETQYF
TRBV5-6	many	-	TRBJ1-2	TGTGCCAGCAGAGGACTAGGCCGCCCTTATGGCCACACCTTC	CASRGLGRPYGHTF
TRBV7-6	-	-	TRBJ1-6	TGTGCCAGCAGCTTAGAGGACGAGCAGTACTTT	CASSLEDEQYF
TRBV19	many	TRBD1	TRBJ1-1	TGTGCCAGTAGTACTAACAGGGGTTCAACGAACACTGAAGCTTTCTTT	CASSTNRGSTNTEAFF
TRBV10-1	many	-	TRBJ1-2	TGCGCCAGCAGTAAGGACGGAAACTATGGCTACACCTTC	CASSKDGNYGYTF
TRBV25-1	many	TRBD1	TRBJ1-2	TGTGCCAGCCGGGACAGGGGAAATGGCTACACCTTC	CASRDRGNGYTF
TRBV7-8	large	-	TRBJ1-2	TGTGCCAGCAGCTCCTATGAATACCCCGGGACGGCCACGACTAAATTCTATGGCTACACCTTC	CASSSYEYPGTATTKFYGYTF
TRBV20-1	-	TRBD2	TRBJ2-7	TGCGGTAAACGAGGCGGGGGTTACAATGAGCAGTACTTC	CGKRGGGYNEQYF
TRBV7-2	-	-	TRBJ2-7	TGTGCCAGCAGCTTGGGGACCCACGAGCAGTACTTC	CASSLGTHEQYF
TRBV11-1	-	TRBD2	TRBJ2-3	TGTGCCAGCAGCTCCCAGGCCTTACTAGCGGGAGTAGCAGATACGCAGTATTTT	CASSSQALLAGVADTQYF
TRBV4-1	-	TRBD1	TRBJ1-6	TGCGCCAGCAGCCAAGGGGGGGGACAGGGGGGATTTTCACCCCTCCACTTT	CASSQGGGQGGFSPLHF
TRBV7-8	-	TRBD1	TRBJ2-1	TGTGCCAGCAGCTTAGCACACCCTCGGGACAGGAGAAACAATGAGCAGTTCTTC	CASSLAHPRDRRNNEQFF
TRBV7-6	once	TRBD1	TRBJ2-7	TGTGCCAGCAGCTTAGCAGGACAGGGCGATTCCGAGCAGTACTTC	CASSLAGQGDSEQYF
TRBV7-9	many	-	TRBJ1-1	TGTGCCAGCAGCCCGGGCAGGTCCACTGAAGCTTTCTTT	CASSPGRSTEAFF
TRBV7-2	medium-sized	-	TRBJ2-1	TGTGCCAGCAGCTTAAATTTTGTGACTAGGGCCTACAATGAGCAGTTCTTC	CASSLNFVTRAYNEQFF
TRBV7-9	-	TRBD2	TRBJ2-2	TGTGCCAGCAGCTCCTCTCCGGGACTAGCGGCTCCGCGGGAGGAGCTGTTTTTT	CASSSSPGLAAPREELFF
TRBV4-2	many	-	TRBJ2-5	TGTGCCAGCAGCCAAGATTGGGGGCAGGAAGAGACCCAGTACTTC	CASSQDWGQEETQYF
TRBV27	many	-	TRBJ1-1	TGTGCCAGCACCGCCTGGACTGAAGCTTTCTTT	CASTAWTEAFF
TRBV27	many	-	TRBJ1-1	TGTGCCAGCAGTTTAGCCGGACGTAGGACTGAAGCTTTCTTT	CASSLAGRRTEAFF
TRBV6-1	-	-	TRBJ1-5	TGTGCCAGCAGTGAAGCGTGGGGCCCTTTCAATCAGCCCCAGCATTTT	CASSEAWGPFNQPQHF
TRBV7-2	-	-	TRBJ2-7	TGTGCCAGCGCCGCAGACCTCGTTGTTACTGAGCAGTACTTC	CASAADLVVTEQYF
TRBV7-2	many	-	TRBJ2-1	TGTGCCAGCAGCTTAGGCTTACAGTCTCTTGAGCAGTTCTTC	CASSLGLQSLEQFF
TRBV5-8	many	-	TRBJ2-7	TGTGCCAGCAGCTGGCCCCTAAAGGGAAAGGCCTACGAGCAGTACTTC	CASSWPLKGKAYEQYF